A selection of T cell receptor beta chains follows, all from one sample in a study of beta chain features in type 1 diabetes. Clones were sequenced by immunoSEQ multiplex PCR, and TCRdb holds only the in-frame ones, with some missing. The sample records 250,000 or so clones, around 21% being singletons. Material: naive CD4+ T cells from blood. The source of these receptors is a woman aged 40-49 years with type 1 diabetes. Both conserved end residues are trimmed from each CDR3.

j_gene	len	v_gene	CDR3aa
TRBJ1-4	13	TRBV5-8	ASSYQQGTGEKLF
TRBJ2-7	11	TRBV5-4	ASSSGLAGAQY
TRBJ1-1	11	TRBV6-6	ASSYRGNTEAF
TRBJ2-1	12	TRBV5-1	ASSLMSSYNEQF
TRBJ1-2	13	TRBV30	AWSLGQASNYGYT
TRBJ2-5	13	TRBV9	ASSDTSVSKETQY
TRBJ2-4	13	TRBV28	ASSPGGGSKNIQY
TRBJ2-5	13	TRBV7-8	ASSRGTGSRETQY
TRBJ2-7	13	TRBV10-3	AISGLSRRESEQY
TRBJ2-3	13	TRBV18	ASSPRGQSTDTQY
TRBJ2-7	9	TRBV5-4	ASSQGYEQY
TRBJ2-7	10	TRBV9	ASSSSSYEQY
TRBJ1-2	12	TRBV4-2	ASSRPGQPYGYT
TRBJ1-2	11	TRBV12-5	ASGSTGSYGYT
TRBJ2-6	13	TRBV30	ATGHGGSGANVLT
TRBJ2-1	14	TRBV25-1	ASSASLAEWNNEQF
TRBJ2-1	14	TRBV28	ASSFFGLAGLGEQF
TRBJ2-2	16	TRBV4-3	ASSQAPGLAANTGELF
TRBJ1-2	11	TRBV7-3	ASSVGSGYGYT
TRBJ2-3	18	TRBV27	ASSLPGSGGGTGGGDTQY
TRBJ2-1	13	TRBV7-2	ASSFVAGGHNEQF
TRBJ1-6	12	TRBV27	ASSSRSYNSPLH
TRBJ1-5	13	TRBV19	ASSRENPSNQPQH
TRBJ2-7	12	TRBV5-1	ASSLEPHSYEQY
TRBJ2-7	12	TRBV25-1	ASRMTGQGREQY
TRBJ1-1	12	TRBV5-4	ASSPNAMSTEAF
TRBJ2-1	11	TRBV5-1	ASSPGSDNEQF
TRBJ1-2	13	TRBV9	ASSALGAGNYGYT
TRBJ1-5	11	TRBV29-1	SATGDSNQPQH
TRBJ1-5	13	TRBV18	ASSGLVQGIQPQH
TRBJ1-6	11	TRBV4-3	ASSPTGNSPLH
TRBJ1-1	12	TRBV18	ASSPWQENTEAF
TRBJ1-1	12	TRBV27	ASSLHDMNTEAF
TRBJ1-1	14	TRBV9	ASSVAKTAVNTEAF
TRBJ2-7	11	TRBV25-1	ASSLAGNYEQY
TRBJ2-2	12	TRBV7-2	ASSLGHPTGELF
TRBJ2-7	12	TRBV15	ATSRPQVPYEQY
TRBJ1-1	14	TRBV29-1	SVEGGMATPNTEAF
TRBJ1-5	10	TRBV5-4	ASSLDRVEEH
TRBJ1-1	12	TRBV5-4	ASSLEGTGRVAF
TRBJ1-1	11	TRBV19	ASSRQSNTEAF